These 18 T cell receptor beta chains originate from one sample sequenced in a study of blood T cell repertoires in COVID-19. The method was immunoSEQ multiplex PCR; TCRdb's version includes in-frame clones alone and lacks a portion of them. The table includes about 320,000 clones, over 75% detected once. The sequenced sample consisted of peripheral blood. All receptors come from a human donor in a cohort sampled during active COVID-19.

The chain uses TRBV6-5 and TRBJ2-7; D might be TRBD1 (5 bases). Trimming removed 0 bases from V and 3 bases from J, with 15 bases in between. The germline V gene encodes CDR1 MNHEY and CDR2 SVGAGI. The CDR3 runs 16 residues. The DNA of the CDR3 is TGTGCCAGCAGTTACTCAGGGAAAGGGGCGAACTACGAGCAGTACTTC. Amino acid sequence: CASSYSGKGANYEQYF.

DNA of the CDR3: TGCGCCACCCGGGACAGAGGGGGAGATACGCAGTATTTT. It codes for CATRDRGGDTQYF. V gene TRBV5-1 combines with J gene TRBJ2-3; 7 positions match TRBD1. Trimming at V came to 9 bases and at J to 5 bases, leaving 9 bases not matched to a gene. Germline V lookup: CDR1 SGHRS, CDR2 YFSETQ. This CDR3 comprises 13 residues. Complete variable domain (other parts from reference TRBV5-1 and TRBJ2-3): KAGVTQTPRYLIKTRGQQVTLSCSPISGHRSVSWYQQTPGQGLQFLFEYFSETQRNKGNFPGRFSGRQFSNSRSEMNVSTLELGDSALYLCATRDRGGDTQYFGPGTRLTVL.

The chain is built from TRBV5-6 and TRBJ1-5; D gene uncertain. V was pared by 2 bases and J by 4 bases, with 13 bases between. The CDR3 contains 15 residues. Germline values: CDR1 SGHDT, CDR2 YYEEEE. Written as DNA, the CDR3 is TGTGCCAGCAGCTTACTAGAACATATTAATCAGCCCCAGCATTTT. Its translation: CASSLLEHINQPQHF.

V gene TRBV19 combines with J gene TRBJ1-5; the D gene is possibly TRBD1 (6 bases). Trimming left V 6 bases short and J 3 bases short, with 12 bases between. The germline V gene has CDR1 LNHDA and CDR2 SQIVND (reference sequence). The CDR3 is 14 residues long. CDR3 sequence: CASRIQGDNQPQHF. CDR3 bases: TGTGCCAGTAGGATACAGGGCGACAATCAGCCCCAGCATTTT.

V is TRBV19 and J is TRBJ1-1, with D unclear. Looked up from germline, CDR1 is LNHDA and CDR2 is SQIVND (reference sequence). V shed 5 bases and J shed 2 bases, with 15 bases lying between them. The CDR3 sequence is 15 residues long. The CDR3 reads CASSSIETLNTEAFF. CDR3 nucleotide sequence: TGTGCCAGTAGTTCAATTGAGACACTTAACACTGAAGCTTTCTTT.

This clone was observed a single time. This chain joins TRBV5-1 and TRBJ2-7; D might be TRBD1 (6 bases). V dropped 5 bases and J dropped 0 bases, with 21 bases sitting between them. The CDR3 is 17 amino acids. In germline, CDR1 is SGHRS, CDR2 YFSETQ. Written as DNA, the CDR3 is TGCGCCAGCAGTCCAGGGGCAGTGTGGGGTCGCTCCTACGAGCAGTACTTC. It translates to CASSPGAVWGRSYEQYF.

J is TRBJ1-2 and V is TRBV29-1; D is uncertain. There are 11 residues in the CDR3. Between the trimmed V and J ends, which lost 5 bases and 8 bases, there was a span of 12 bases. Germline V gene lookup returns CDR1 SQVTM and CDR2 ANQGSEA. CDR3 DNA: TGCAGCGTTCAGGAGGATGGGGGCTACACCTTC. Translated, it gives CSVQEDGGYTF.

V and J are TRBV27 and TRBJ1-2; D is ambiguous. The CDR3 length is 12 residues. Germline V gene sequence: CDR1 MNHEY, CDR2 SMNVEV (reference sequence). The V and J ends lost 2 bases and 8 bases respectively, with 9 bases between them. Written as DNA, the CDR3 is TGTGCCAGCAGTTTAAACGGAGTGGGCTACACCTTC. Its protein is CASSLNGVGYTF.

The chain is built from TRBV14 and TRBJ2-7; no firm D call. The germline gives CDR1 SGHDN, CDR2 FVKESK. V was shortened by 3 bases and J by 6 bases, with 6 bases between the two germline ends. The CDR3 has 11 amino acids. For the CDR3, the DNA is TGTGCCAGCAGCCAGCGCGCCGAGCAGTACTTC. This encodes CASSQRAEQYF.

The chain combines TRBV5-1 with TRBJ2-2, with a weak D call TRBD2 (5 bases). V was trimmed by 0 bases and J by 5 bases, leaving 11 bases between them. Germline V CDR1 and CDR2: SGHRS, YFSETQ. The CDR3 spans 15 residues. The CDR3 DNA sequence: TGCGCCAGCAGCTTGGCCGTGGGGAGTACCGGGGAGCTGTTTTTT. It yields the protein CASSLAVGSTGELFF.

This chain joins TRBV3-1 (or the pseudogene TRBV3-2) and TRBJ2-7; no firm D call. Germline V gene data show CDR1 as LGHDT and CDR2 as YNNKEL (reference sequence). The V gene lost 7 bases and the J gene lost 12 bases, with 10 bases spanning the gap. This CDR3 spans 9 amino acids. CDR3 amino acids: CASNKEWYF. CDR3 bases: TGTGCCAGCAATAAGGAGTGGTACTTC.

CDR3 in DNA: TGTGCCAGCGGCCCCACAGGGGCCTGGGGCTACACCTTC. Translated: CASGPTGAWGYTF. The chain has TRBV9 and TRBJ1-2; 7 bases line up with TRBD1. The CDR3 is 13 residues long. CDR1 SGDLS and CDR2 YYNGEE come from the germline V gene. V gave up 7 bases and J gave up 8 bases; unmatched junction bases: 11.

This clone was seen only once. The CDR3 loop is CASRPPGSTDTQYF. In DNA, the CDR3 is TGTGCCAGCCGTCCCCCAGGGAGCACAGATACGCAGTATTTT. J is TRBJ2-3 and V is TRBV6-5; tentative D call: TRBD1 (5 bases). The CDR3 totals 14 residues. Trimming removed 8 bases at V and 0 bases at J, with 12 bases between. CDR1 MNHEY and CDR2 SVGAGI come from the germline V gene.

This clone is a singleton in its sample. This sequence joins TRBV29-1 and TRBJ1-2; D is ambiguous. The CDR3 is made up of 13 amino acids. CDR1 and CDR2 (germline): SQVTM, ANQGSEA. The V gene lost 7 bases and the J gene lost 1 base, with 13 bases spanning the gap. CDR3 in amino acids: CSAVVRSNYGYTF. The CDR3 DNA sequence: TGCAGCGCCGTGGTCAGAAGTAACTATGGCTACACCTTC.

This clone was picked up one time. V is TRBV3-1 (or the pseudogene TRBV3-2) and J is TRBJ2-2; 8 bases agree with TRBD2. V gave up 4 bases and J gave up 3 bases; unmatched junction bases: 4. Germline V gene lookup returns CDR1 LGHDT and CDR2 YNNKEL (reference sequence). The length of the CDR3 is 15 residues. The CDR3 loop reads CASSLGGADTGELFF. DNA of the CDR3: TGTGCCAGCAGCCTCGGGGGGGCGGACACCGGGGAGCTGTTTTTT.

The chain is built from TRBV10-2 and TRBJ1-1; D is perhaps TRBD1 (5 bases). Trimming cost V 4 bases and J 4 bases, with 28 bases left between them. Germline-derived CDR1 and CDR2 are WSHSY and SAAADI. CDR3 length: 19 amino acids. CDR3 residues: CASSAKNFQGRLISTEAFF. CDR3 in DNA: TGCGCCAGCAGTGCTAAAAATTTCCAGGGCCGGCTTATTAGCACTGAAGCTTTCTTT.

Only a few counts were recorded for this clone. V usage is TRBV2 and J usage is TRBJ2-6, with D maybe TRBD2 (7 bases). The germline CDR1 and CDR2 sequences are SNHLY and FYNNEI. V lost 6 bases, J lost 3 bases, and 9 bases lay in between. The CDR3 has 14 amino acids. CDR3 nucleotide sequence: TGTGCCAGCAGCGGGGGGCTTGGGGCCAACGTCCTGACTTTC. Its translation is CASSGGLGANVLTF.

The CDR3 is CASSPPGAGELFF. CDR3 DNA sequence: TGTGCCAGCAGCCCCCCCGGGGCCGGGGAGCTGTTTTTT. The V and J genes are TRBV5-6 and TRBJ2-2; D might be TRBD2 (5 bases). The CDR3 totals 13 residues. V lost 4 bases, J lost 6 bases, and 10 bases lay in between. Germline V gene sequence: CDR1 SGHDT, CDR2 YYEEEE. The whole variable domain, remainder taken from reference TRBV5-6 and TRBJ2-2, is DAGVTQSPTHLIKTRGQQVTLRCSPKSGHDTVSWYQQALGQGPQFIFQYYEEEERQRGNFPDRFSGHQFPNYSSELNVNALLLGDSALYLCASSPPGAGELFFGEGSRLTVL.